These 16 T cell receptor beta chains came from one sample sequenced in a study of control samples from healthy donors and cancer patients. The table came from immunoSEQ multiplex PCR; TCRdb's copy has only in-frame clones and leaves some out. The table records fewer than 200,000 clones, around 90% of them present only once. Material for sequencing was blood. The receptors derive from a woman aged 25-40 years in good health.

V and J are TRBV29-1 and TRBJ2-1, with 10 bases fitting TRBD1. This CDR3 contains 14 residues. Germline CDR1 and CDR2: SQVTM and ANQGSEA. The trim removed 3 bases at V and 2 bases at J, leaving 1 base unmatched. The CDR3 spells CSVDGQGAYNEQFF. CDR3 coding DNA: TGCAGCGTTGATGGACAGGGGGCCTACAATGAGCAGTTCTTC.

The chain joins TRBV9 to TRBJ1-2; D perhaps matches TRBD1 (6 bases). Trimming cost V 3 bases and J 4 bases, with 16 bases left between them. The germline gives CDR1 SGDLS, CDR2 YYNGEE. The CDR3 has 15 residues. CDR3 amino acids: CASSAPGAAGYGYTF. The CDR3 region has the DNA TGTGCCAGCAGCGCCCCAGGGGCGGCTGGCTATGGCTACACCTTC.

V usage is TRBV25-1 and J usage is TRBJ1-1; a possible D gene is TRBD1 (6 bases). Looked up from germline, CDR1 is MGHDK and CDR2 is SYGVNS. The CDR3 loop spans 15 amino acids. The V end lost 0 bases, the J end lost 3 bases, and 11 bases lay between the germline ends. The CDR3 DNA is TGTGCCAGCAGTGAATATCAGGGGAGGTACACTGAAGCTTTCTTT. Its protein is CASSEYQGRYTEAFF.

The V and J genes are TRBV6-1 and TRBJ2-1; D tentatively fits TRBD1 or TRBD2 (6 bases each). V shed 4 bases and J shed 6 bases, with 19 bases lying between them. CDR3 size: 16 residues. CDR1 and CDR2 (germline): MNHNS, SASEGT. CDR3 sequence reads: CASSGREGGFLNEQFF. The CDR3, as DNA: TGTGCCAGCAGTGGAAGAGAGGGGGGCTTTCTCAATGAGCAGTTCTTC.

This clone was found once. The J gene is TRBJ2-1, the V gene TRBV18; D is unclear. There are 16 residues in the CDR3. The germline gives CDR1 KGHSH, CDR2 LQKENI. V was shortened by 0 bases and J by 2 bases, with 11 bases between the two germline ends. CDR3: CASSPPIAAPYNEQFF. CDR3 bases: TGTGCCAGCTCACCACCCATCGCAGCCCCCTACAATGAGCAGTTCTTC.

This sequence joins TRBV2 and TRBJ1-4; the D is unclear. The germline gives CDR1 SNHLY, CDR2 FYNNEI. The CDR3 contains 14 residues. The V end was cut by 9 bases, the J end by 0 bases, with 11 bases between. In nucleotides, the CDR3 is TGTGCCAGTGAAAGGGAGGCAACTAATGAAAAACTGTTTTTT. This translates into CASEREATNEKLFF.

In DNA, the CDR3 is TGTGCCAGCAGTGAAATCCCCCCCGTACTCTCTGGGGCCAACGTCCTGACTTTC. Translation gives CASSEIPPVLSGANVLTF. The chain has TRBV2 and TRBJ2-6; D is ambiguous. The V and J ends lost 2 bases and 0 bases respectively, with 14 bases between them. The CDR3 totals 18 residues. In germline, CDR1 is SNHLY, CDR2 FYNNEI.

The chain couples TRBV4-1 to TRBJ1-2, with D perhaps TRBD1 (5 bases). Germline V CDR1 and CDR2: MGHRA, YSYEKL. Trimming cost V 4 bases and J 2 bases, with 17 bases left between them. There are 16 residues in the CDR3. The CDR3 sequence: CASSRGIDTKNYGYTF. As DNA, the CDR3 is TGCGCCAGCAGCCGGGGCATAGACACGAAGAACTATGGCTACACCTTC.

The V and J genes are TRBV5-1 and TRBJ2-1; 11 nucleotides agree with TRBD2. Germline trimming cut 4 bases from V and 5 bases from J; bases unmatched to any gene: 5. The CDR3 has 15 amino acids. Germline values: CDR1 SGHRS, CDR2 YFSETQ. The chain's CDR3 is CASSAGTSGDNEQFF. The CDR3 DNA is TGCGCCAGCAGCGCCGGGACTAGCGGAGACAATGAGCAGTTCTTC.

The rearrangement uses TRBV12-3 or TRBV12-4 and TRBJ1-2; D not certain. The CDR3 totals 12 residues. The V and J ends lost 3 bases and 4 bases respectively, with 6 bases between them. CDR3 amino acids: CASSFGTYGYTF. CDR3 coding DNA: TGTGCCAGCAGTTTCGGTACCTATGGCTACACCTTC.

The gene calls are TRBV5-1 and TRBJ1-2; no reliable D call. Germline V lookup: CDR1 SGHRS, CDR2 YFSETQ. Trimming shortened V by 2 bases and J by 8 bases, and 10 bases separated the two germline ends. This CDR3 contains 12 residues. The CDR3 here is CASSLKGDGYTF. Here the CDR3 DNA reads TGCGCCAGCAGCTTAAAGGGAGACGGCTACACCTTC.

The gene calls are TRBV5-1 and TRBJ1-1, with 9 bases lining up with TRBD1. CDR1 and CDR2 from the germline V gene are SGHRS and YFSETQ. V shed 4 bases and J 1 base; nucleotides not matched to a gene: 5. This CDR3 region has 15 residues. CDR3 region: CASSAGQGPNTEAFF. Here the CDR3 DNA reads TGCGCCAGCAGCGCCGGACAGGGGCCGAACACTGAAGCTTTCTTT. Complete variable domain (other parts from reference TRBV5-1 and TRBJ1-1): KAGVTQTPRYLIKTRGQQVTLSCSPISGHRSVSWYQQTPGQGLQFLFEYFSETQRNKGNFPGRFSGRQFSNSRSEMNVSTLELGDSALYLCASSAGQGPNTEAFFGQGTRLTVV.

V is TRBV30 and J is TRBJ2-3; tentatively, D is TRBD1 or TRBD2 (6 bases each). This CDR3 is 17 amino acids long. Germline loops: CDR1 GTSNPN, CDR2 SVGIG (reference sequence). V was shortened by 1 base and J by 5 bases, with 22 bases between the two germline ends. CDR3 sequence reads: CAWSAGWTPGGGDTQYF. CDR3 nucleotide sequence: TGTGCCTGGAGTGCCGGATGGACACCCGGAGGGGGAGATACGCAGTATTTT.

The chain couples TRBV7-2 to TRBJ2-7; D is possibly TRBD1 (5 bases). Trimming took 0 bases from V and 0 from J, leaving 6 bases between them. The CDR3 is made up of 14 amino acids. Looked up from germline, CDR1 is SGHTA and CDR2 is FQGNSA. The CDR3 DNA is TGTGCCAGCAGCTTAGCGGGGCCCTCCTACGAGCAGTACTTC. This sequence encodes CASSLAGPSYEQYF.

The chain joins TRBV7-8 to TRBJ1-1, with 8 bases aligning to TRBD1. The CDR3 covers 15 residues. Germline CDR1 SGHVS, CDR2 FQNEAQ. The V gene end was trimmed by 4 bases and the J gene end by 0 bases; junction bases not matched to a gene: 4. CDR3: CASSSKQGVNTEAFF. CDR3 nucleotides: TGTGCCAGCAGCTCCAAACAGGGGGTGAACACTGAAGCTTTCTTT. The full variable domain, its missing parts supplied by reference TRBV7-8 and TRBJ1-1, is GAGVSQSPRYKVAKRGQDVALRCDPISGHVSLFWYQQALGQGPEFLTYFQNEAQLDKSGLPSDRFFAERPEGSVSTLKIQRTQQEDSAVYLCASSSKQGVNTEAFFGQGTRLTVV.

This clone appeared a few times. The chain couples TRBV5-1 to TRBJ2-5; D unresolved. The germline V and J ends were trimmed by 1 base and 5 bases, with 15 bases remaining between them. Looked up from germline, CDR1 is SGHRS and CDR2 is YFSETQ. CDR3 size: 15 residues. The CDR3 bases are TGCGCCAGCAGCTTGTATTGGCCGGGCCGGGAGACCCAGTACTTC. It is translated as CASSLYWPGRETQYF.